The rows below give T cell receptor beta chains drawn from one sample of a study of radiation and T cells in renal cell carcinoma. The data were produced by immunoSEQ multiplex PCR, yet TCRdb's version contains in-frame clones alone and is incomplete. The table shows around 160,000 clones, with around 90% occurring only once. The sample was blood, taken from a patient whose treatment included radiotherapy and nephrectomy. The receptors were sampled from a woman in her seventies with renal cell carcinoma. Both conserved end residues are part of each CDR3.

j_call v_call cdr3_aa
TRBJ1-5 TRBV30 CAWSWDREGGPQHF
TRBJ1-1 TRBV18 CASSPLGPGQTQNTEAFF
TRBJ2-1 TRBV6-5 CASSYLRSEVNEQFF
TRBJ2-7 TRBV28 CASSLFLGQGFDEQYF
TRBJ1-2 TRBV7-9 CASSSGLKDYGYTF
TRBJ2-1 TRBV5-1 CASSLAQLYEQFF
TRBJ1-1 TRBV4-1 CASSQDKSSAGVNTEAFF
TRBJ2-7 TRBV7-3 CASSFRTGGEQYF
TRBJ1-1 TRBV27 CASSALRDKGEAFF
TRBJ2-3 TRBV7-2 CASSPGQGGADTQYF
TRBJ2-7 TRBV2 CASSLRDDWDKYF
TRBJ2-2 TRBV6-1 CASRLLANTGELFF
TRBJ2-1 TRBV7-2 CASSSPWGEQFF
TRBJ1-2 TRBV7-2 CASSLKWGNRSYTF
TRBJ1-5 TRBV30 CAWSVGGAASHQPQHF
TRBJ1-1 TRBV6-6 CASSKSQDGTEAFF
TRBJ1-2 TRBV6-5 CASRTGTGVGYTF